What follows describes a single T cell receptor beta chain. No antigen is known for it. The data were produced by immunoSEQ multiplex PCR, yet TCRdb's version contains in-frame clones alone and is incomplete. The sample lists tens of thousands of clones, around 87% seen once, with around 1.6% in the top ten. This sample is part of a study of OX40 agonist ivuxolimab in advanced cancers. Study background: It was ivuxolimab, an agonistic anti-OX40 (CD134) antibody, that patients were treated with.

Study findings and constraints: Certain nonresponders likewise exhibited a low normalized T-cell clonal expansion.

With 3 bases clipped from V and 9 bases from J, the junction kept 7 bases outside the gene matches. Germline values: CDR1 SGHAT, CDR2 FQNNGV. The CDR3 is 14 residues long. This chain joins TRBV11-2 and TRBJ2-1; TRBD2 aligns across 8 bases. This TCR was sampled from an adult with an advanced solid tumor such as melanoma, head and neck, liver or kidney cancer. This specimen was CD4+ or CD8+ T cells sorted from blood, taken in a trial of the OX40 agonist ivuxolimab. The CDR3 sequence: CASSFERGIGEQFF. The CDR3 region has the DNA TGTGCCAGCAGCTTCGAGCGGGGGATCGGTGAGCAGTTCTTC.